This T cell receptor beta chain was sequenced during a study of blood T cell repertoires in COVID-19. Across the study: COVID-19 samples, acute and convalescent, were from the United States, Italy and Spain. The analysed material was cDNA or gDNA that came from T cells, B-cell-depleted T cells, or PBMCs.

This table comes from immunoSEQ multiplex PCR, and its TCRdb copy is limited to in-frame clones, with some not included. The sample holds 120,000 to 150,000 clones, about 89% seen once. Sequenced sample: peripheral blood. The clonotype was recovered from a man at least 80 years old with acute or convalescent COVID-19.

In nucleotides, the CDR3 is TGTGCCAGCAGCACCCGGACTAGCGGGAGAGGGGACATTCAGTACTTC. Its translation: CASSTRTSGRGDIQYF. J is TRBJ2-4 and V is TRBV7-2, with TRBD2 identical over 13 bases. The CDR3 is 16 amino acids. With V trimmed by 5 bases and J by 8 bases, 9 bases remained unmatched. Germline loops: CDR1 SGHTA, CDR2 FQGNSA.